A single sample gave rise to the 31 T cell receptor beta chains below, sequenced in a study of blood T cells in healthy people across ages. A sample-barcoded 5' primer and a J-beta primer mix were used in a second PCR of roughly 6 to 11 cycles. A single record per CDR3 protein comes from TCRdb applying MiXCR to the 5' RACE reads. Of approximately 690,000 distinct CDR3 sequences in the sample, 35% to 50% were seen once. Sequenced material: blood. The receptors here all came from an elderly man in good health.

This chain uses TRBV7-9 with TRBJ2-7, with D possibly called TRBD1 or TRBD2 (5 bases each). V lost 1 base and J 5 bases, leaving 15 bases between the germline ends. Germline V CDR1 and CDR2: SEHNR, FQNEAQ (reference sequence). The CDR3 runs 15 residues. The CDR3 reads CASSLVGSGTHEQYF. CDR3 nucleotide sequence: TGTGCCAGCAGCTTAGTGGGGTCCGGGACCCACGAGCAGTACTTC. Drawing the rest from reference TRBV7-9 and TRBJ2-7, the complete variable domain is DTGVSQNPRHKITKRGQNVTFRCDPISEHNRLYWYRQTLGQGPEFLTYFQNEAQLEKSRLLSDRFSAERPKGSFSTLEIQRTEQGDSAMYLCASSLVGSGTHEQYFGPGTRLTVT.

A few counts support this clonotype. The chain couples TRBV9 to TRBJ2-1; 8 positions agree with TRBD2. Trimming took 0 bases from V and 0 from J; bases not matched to a gene: 5. The CDR3 sequence is 17 residues long. Germline V gene data show CDR1 as SGDLS and CDR2 as YYNGEE. The DNA of the CDR3 is TGTGCCAGCAGCGTAGTCGCGGGGGGTTCCTCCTACAATGAGCAGTTCTTC. This translates into CASSVVAGGSSYNEQFF.

The rearrangement uses TRBV5-1 and TRBJ2-7; 8 positions match TRBD1. Trimming at V came to 2 bases and at J to 0 bases, leaving 4 bases not matched to a gene. The CDR3 is 15 residues long. Germline V lookup: CDR1 SGHRS, CDR2 YFSETQ. The CDR3 nucleotides are TGCGCCAGCAGCTTATGGACAGGGAGCTCCTACGAGCAGTACTTC. This sequence encodes CASSLWTGSSYEQYF.

This clonotype was found a few times. A read error is possible here, since a much larger clone lies one base away. The V call is TRBV20-1, the J call TRBJ1-5, with 9 bases lining up with TRBD1. Germline CDR1 reads DFQATT; CDR2 reads SNEGSKA (reference sequence). The junction had 6 bases not matched to a gene; V was cut back by 2 bases and J by 7 bases. CDR3 length: 14 amino acids. The CDR3 nucleotides are TGCAGTGCTAGAAGAGCACAGGGGGCCCAGCCCCAGCATTTT. Encoded protein: CSARRAQGAQPQHF.

The chain joins TRBV20-1 to TRBJ2-1, with D tentatively TRBD1 (6 bases). The J call is in doubt because the DNA end fits TRBJ2-7 better. This CDR3 spans 15 amino acids. CDR1 and CDR2 (germline): DFQATT, SNEGSKA (reference sequence). CDR3 bases: TGCAGTGCTGAAAAACAGGGAAGCTCCTACAATGAGCAGTACTTC. Protein: CSAEKQGSSYNEQYF.

This clonotype was seen more than once but under ten times. The chain couples TRBV6-2 or TRBV6-3 to TRBJ2-1, with D maybe TRBD2 (6 bases). This CDR3 comprises 15 residues. Trimming stripped 4 bases from V and 6 bases from J, with 16 bases between. Germline V lookup: CDR1 MNHEY, CDR2 SVGEGT. CDR3 DNA: TGTGCCAGCAGTTTGACTCGCGGGGCGCCCAATGAGCAGTTCTTC. Protein product: CASSLTRGAPNEQFF.

The rearrangement uses TRBV5-1 and TRBJ2-5; D is perhaps TRBD2 (5 bases). CDR3 length: 15 residues. Trimming took 0 bases from V and 4 from J, leaving 13 bases between them. The germline gives CDR1 SGHRS, CDR2 YFSETQ. CDR3 protein: CASSLGTRFGETQYF. Here the CDR3 DNA reads TGCGCCAGCAGCTTGGGCACTAGGTTTGGAGAGACCCAGTACTTC.

The CDR3 region has the DNA TGTGCCAGCAGCTACCTTGGACAGGGTGAGCAGTACTTC. Residues: CASSYLGQGEQYF. The chain recombines TRBV27 with TRBJ2-7; 8 bases fit TRBD1. Germline V gene data show CDR1 as MNHEY and CDR2 as SMNVEV (reference sequence). With V trimmed by 6 bases and J by 7 bases, 8 bases remained unmatched. The length of the CDR3 is 13 residues.

This sequence joins TRBV20-1 and TRBJ1-1; no clear D. Trimming took 6 bases from V and 11 from J, leaving 13 bases between them. CDR3 length: 10 residues. The germline V gene encodes CDR1 DFQATT and CDR2 SNEGSKA (reference sequence). DNA for the CDR3: TGCAGTGCCCCAATTGTCTTTGCTTTCTTT. Protein sequence: CSAPIVFAFF.

This clonotype was recorded at least ten times. This rearrangement joins TRBV29-1 to TRBJ2-7; D possibly corresponds to TRBD2 (5 bases). The germline V gene has CDR1 SQVTM and CDR2 ANQGSEA. Trimming left V 7 bases short and J 4 bases short, with 11 bases between. This CDR3 is 11 amino acids long. The CDR3 bases are TGCAGCGCCGGGATGAAATACGAGCAGTACTTC. Its translation is CSAGMKYEQYF.

This clonotype showed up just a few times. The chain carries TRBV6-6 and TRBJ1-4, with TRBD1 identical over 7 bases. The CDR3 has 13 residues. V lost 8 bases, J lost 7 bases, and 7 bases stayed unmatched. Germline V gene data show CDR1 as MNHNY and CDR2 as SVGAGI (reference sequence). The CDR3 nucleotides read TGTGCCAGCGTAACAGGGGCGAGTGAAAAACTGTTTTTT. Its translation: CASVTGASEKLFF.

This clonotype showed up just a few times. The chain employs TRBV12-3 or TRBV12-4 and TRBJ1-5; TRBD1 agrees at 7 bases. V lost 3 bases to trimming and J lost 5 bases; unmatched junction nucleotides: 1. CDR3 length: 13 amino acids. This chain's CDR3 is CASSLGQHQPQHF. Written as DNA, the CDR3 is TGTGCCAGCAGTTTGGGACAGCATCAGCCCCAGCATTTT.

CDR3 sequence: CASSQSGIKGEQYF. DNA of the CDR3: TGTGCCAGCAGCCAAAGTGGGATCAAGGGTGAGCAGTACTTC. This sequence joins TRBV3-1 and TRBJ2-7; D is undetermined. The CDR3 totals 14 residues. CDR1 LGHDT and CDR2 YNNKEL come from the germline V gene (reference sequence). The ends were cut back, 2 bases at V and 7 bases at J, with 15 bases in the middle.

This clonotype occurred a few times. The chain links TRBV28 to TRBJ2-5; no reliable D call. The CDR3 spans 13 residues. Germline V lookup: CDR1 MDHEN, CDR2 SYDVKM. Between the trimmed V and J ends, which lost 3 bases and 0 bases, there was a span of 5 bases. CDR3 sequence: CASSFRHQETQYF. CDR3 nucleotides: TGTGCCAGCAGTTTCCGACACCAAGAGACCCAGTACTTC.

This clonotype showed up just once. J is TRBJ2-2 and V is TRBV12-3 or TRBV12-4, with 9 bases matching TRBD2. The length of the CDR3 is 17 residues. Trimming at V came to 1 base and at J to 6 bases, leaving 9 bases not matched to a gene. In DNA, the CDR3 is TGTGCCAGCAGTTTAGTCGCTAGCGGGATGGTAGCCGGGGAGCTGTTTTTT. Its protein is CASSLVASGMVAGELFF.

V gene TRBV6-6 combines with J gene TRBJ1-5; no firm D call. The V gene lost 7 bases and the J gene lost 2 bases, with 9 bases spanning the gap. This CDR3 contains 13 residues. Germline lookup yields CDR1 MNHNY and CDR2 SVGAGI (reference sequence). CDR3 loop: CASIELGNQPQHF. DNA of the CDR3: TGTGCCAGCATTGAGTTGGGCAATCAGCCCCAGCATTTT.

This clonotype was seen more than once but under ten times. V and J are TRBV18 and TRBJ1-3, with TRBD1 matching 7 bases. CDR3 size: 18 residues. Germline values: CDR1 KGHSH, CDR2 LQKENI. Germline trimming cut 3 bases from V and 4 bases from J; bases unmatched to any gene: 15. Here the CDR3 DNA reads TGTGCCAGCTCACCGTGGCGAACAGGGGTAGAAAGAGGAAACACCATATATTTT. Protein product: CASSPWRTGVERGNTIYF.

Turning to this clonotype: A far larger clone is off by one base, so a read error is likely. Lacking the conserved final phenylalanine or tryptophan, this CDR3 likely reflects a read error. The gene calls are TRBV7-9 and TRBJ2-7; D ambiguous. The V gene's germline CDR1 is SEHNR and CDR2 FQNEAQ (reference sequence). CDR3 length: 12 residues. Trimming pared 2 bases from V and 3 bases from J, leaving 5 bases between. The CDR3 region has the DNA TGTGCCAGCAGCTTAACAAGCTACGAGCAGTACTTA. It yields the protein CASSLTSYEQYL.

The V and J genes are TRBV24-1 and TRBJ1-5, with D maybe TRBD1 (5 bases). The ends were cut back, 4 bases at V and 2 bases at J, with 14 bases in the middle. The CDR3 loop spans 16 amino acids. CDR1 and CDR2 (germline): KGHDR, SFDVKD. The CDR3 protein is CATSEHPQGGNQPQHF. The CDR3 nucleotides are TGTGCCACCAGTGAACACCCCCAGGGTGGCAATCAGCCCCAGCATTTT.

This clonotype has ten or more counts. The V gene is TRBV6-2 or TRBV6-3, the J gene TRBJ2-1; TRBD2 agrees at 7 bases. After removal of 5 bases from V and 8 bases from J, the junction contained 6 bases not matched to a gene. Germline-derived CDR1 and CDR2 are MNHEY and SVGEGT. This CDR3 has 13 amino acids. The CDR3 loop reads CASSDPGRDEQFF. DNA of the CDR3: TGTGCCAGCAGTGATCCAGGGAGGGATGAGCAGTTCTTC.

The gene calls are TRBV28 and TRBJ2-1, with 8 positions matching TRBD2. Per the germline V gene, CDR1 is MDHEN and CDR2 is SYDVKM. The CDR3 is 16 residues long. Unmatched junction bases numbered 11, after V lost 6 bases and J lost 4 bases. The CDR3: CASRNPGLVIYNEQFF. Here the CDR3 DNA reads TGTGCCAGCAGGAATCCGGGACTAGTGATATACAATGAGCAGTTCTTC.

The chain links TRBV20-1 to TRBJ1-2, with D tentatively TRBD1 (5 bases). Germline V gives CDR1 DFQATT, CDR2 SNEGSKA (reference sequence). V lost 4 bases, J lost 8 bases, and 11 bases lay in between. This CDR3 region has 11 residues. The CDR3 sequence: CSATGNRGYTF. As DNA, the CDR3 is TGCAGTGCTACAGGGAATCGGGGCTACACCTTC.

This clonotype was detected many times. The chain uses TRBV29-1 and TRBJ2-7; perhaps D is TRBD1 or TRBD2 (5 bases each). V lost 4 bases and J lost 6, with 13 bases in between. Germline values: CDR1 SQVTM, CDR2 ANQGSEA. CDR3 length equals 12 residues. CDR3 sequence reads: CSVGEGSSEQYF. CDR3 nucleotide sequence: TGCAGCGTTGGTGAGGGGTCGAGCGAGCAGTACTTC.

The chain is built from TRBV6-2 or TRBV6-3 and TRBJ2-7; D is undetermined. The length of the CDR3 is 13 residues. Germline CDR1 is MNHEY and CDR2 is SVGEGT. V was clipped by 9 bases and J by 1 base, with 13 bases between them. The CDR3 DNA follows: TGTGCCAGTGTATCACAGAGATCCTACGAGCAGTACTTC. It is translated as CASVSQRSYEQYF.

This clonotype was counted between two and nine times. This sequence joins TRBV6-5 and TRBJ2-1, with D unresolved. Trimming stripped 5 bases from V and 10 bases from J, with 12 bases between. The CDR3 has 12 residues. The germline V gene has CDR1 MNHEY and CDR2 SVGAGI. The CDR3 DNA reads as TGTGCCAGCAGTCCCCGGCGGTTCGAGCAGTTCTTC. Amino acid sequence: CASSPRRFEQFF.

A few counts support this clonotype. The chain uses TRBV11-1 and TRBJ2-7; D gene ambiguous. This CDR3 comprises 13 residues. Trimming left V 1 base short and J 7 bases short, with 11 bases between. Germline-derived CDR1 and CDR2 are SGHAT and FQDESV (reference sequence). DNA for the CDR3: TGTGCCAGCAGCTTAGGGTTAGCTCGGGAGCAGTACTTC. Its translation is CASSLGLAREQYF.

This clonotype was detected only a few times. DNA of the CDR3: TGTGCCAGCAGCCTAGGACAGGGCCTAGACACTGAAGCTTTCTTT. It yields the protein CASSLGQGLDTEAFF. V and J are TRBV12-3 or TRBV12-4 and TRBJ1-1, with TRBD1 matching 8 bases. This CDR3 is built from 15 residues. J gave up 3 bases and V 6 bases, and 9 bases lay outside the gene matches.

This clonotype was counted between two and nine times. This chain connects TRBV6-2 or TRBV6-3 to TRBJ2-3; D is uncertain. V lost 2 bases and J lost 14, with 20 bases in between. This CDR3 is built from 14 residues. Germline CDR1 reads MNHEY; CDR2 reads SVGEGT. As DNA, the CDR3 is TGTGCCAGCAGTTACGGGTACACTAAGTTGGAGTGGTATTTT. As protein: CASSYGYTKLEWYF.

The sample holds many counts of this clonotype. The chain combines TRBV3-1 with TRBJ2-7; D remains ambiguous. V was cut by 1 base and J by 7 bases, with 5 bases left in between. The length of the CDR3 is 11 residues. Germline CDR1 reads LGHDT; CDR2 reads YNNKEL (reference sequence). CDR3 sequence: CASSQATEQYF. The CDR3 coding sequence is TGTGCCAGCAGCCAAGCTACTGAGCAGTACTTC.

This clonotype was observed a few times. The chain is built from TRBV20-1 and TRBJ2-1, with 9 positions matching TRBD2. The CDR3 length is 16 residues. Germline CDR1 is DFQATT and CDR2 is SNEGSKA (reference sequence). J lost 3 bases, V lost 6 bases, and 12 bases had no gene match. CDR3 in amino acids: CSAPVAGESSYNEQFF. CDR3 in DNA: TGCAGTGCCCCAGTAGCGGGAGAGTCTAGCTACAATGAGCAGTTCTTC.

This chain links TRBV3-1 with TRBJ2-7; D is uncertain. Trimming stripped 3 bases from V and 6 bases from J, with 9 bases between. This CDR3 spans 12 amino acids. Germline values: CDR1 LGHDT, CDR2 YNNKEL (reference sequence). The CDR3 region has the DNA TGTGCCAGCAGCCAGGGCATCAGCGAGCAGTACTTC. This encodes CASSQGISEQYF.